A selection of T cell receptor beta chains follows, all from one sample in a study of T cell changes during pregnancy in multiple sclerosis. Profiling relied on immunoSEQ multiplex PCR, and the TCRdb table lists in-frame clones only, not all of them. The sample lists approximately 39,000 clones, 94% occurring once. The sample was CD4+ T cells from peripheral blood mononuclear cells, taken in the second trimester of pregnancy. The receptors were sampled from a female donor with multiple sclerosis, enrolled in a pregnancy study. Both conserved end residues are part of each CDR3. D genes are given only for firm matches. Part of the rows lack a size; the others show once, few, many or a class for expanded clones.

>TRBV7-2|TRBD2|-|TRBJ2-1
TGTGCCAGCAGCTCACCTAGCGGGGGCTACAATGAGCAGTTCTTC
CASSSPSGGYNEQFF
>TRBV27|-|-|TRBJ1-1
TGTGCCAGCAGGTTCTCCAGGGGAACTGAAGCTTTCTTT
CASRFSRGTEAFF
>TRBV28|TRBD1|-|TRBJ2-7
TGTGCCAGCAGTTTTTCAGGACAGGGACTCTACGAGCAGTACTTC
CASSFSGQGLYEQYF
>TRBV20-1|-|-|TRBJ2-1
TGCAGTGCTTCTACCAATGAGCAGTTCTTC
CSASTNEQFF
>TRBV2|TRBD1|-|TRBJ1-5
TGTGCCAGCAGTCGCGACAGGGTCGGTCAGCCCCAGCATTTT
CASSRDRVGQPQHF
>TRBV9|-|once|TRBJ2-7
TGTGCCAGCAGCCCCCGCGCAGACAGGACCCACGAGCAGTACTTC
CASSPRADRTHEQYF
>TRBV5-1|-|once|TRBJ1-1
TGCGCCAGCAGCTTAACAGGGTGGGAGATGAACACTGAAGCTTTCTTT
CASSLTGWEMNTEAFF
>TRBV9|-|-|TRBJ2-3
TGTGCCAGCAGCGGACAGGCCACAGATACGCAGTATTTT
CASSGQATDTQYF
>TRBV29-1|TRBD1|-|TRBJ2-7
TGCAGCGCTATGGACAGGTCCTTTAACGAGCAGTACTTC
CSAMDRSFNEQYF
>TRBV7-9|-|-|TRBJ2-7
TGTGCCAGCTCGTGGAGTCCCGCCATCGGTCCCTCTCTAAGCTACGAGCAGTACTTC
CASSWSPAIGPSLSYEQYF
>TRBV18|-|-|TRBJ2-1
TGTGCCAGCTCACCCCTGCGAGGCAGTGGCAATGAGCAGTTCTTC
CASSPLRGSGNEQFF
>TRBV18|TRBD1|-|TRBJ1-2
TGTGCCAGCTCGCTACAGGGGACCACGAACTATGGCTACACCTTC
CASSLQGTTNYGYTF
>TRBV6-6|-|-|TRBJ1-1
TGTGCCAGCAGTTACTCTTCGGGTTTGAACACTGAAGCTTTCTTT
CASSYSSGLNTEAFF
>TRBV18|-|-|TRBJ1-5
TGTGCCAGCTCACCACCCTTTACCGGGCAGGGGAATAGTCAGCCCCAGCATTTT
CASSPPFTGQGNSQPQHF
>TRBV5-8|TRBD1|-|TRBJ1-5
TGTGCCAGCAGCCGGGACAGGGGGTATCAGCCCCAGCATTTT
CASSRDRGYQPQHF
>TRBV29-1|-|-|TRBJ2-7
TGCAGCGTTGGGGGATTACAGGGGGGGACACTGGAGCAGTACTTC
CSVGGLQGGTLEQYF
>TRBV7-9|-|-|TRBJ2-7
TGTGCCAGCAGCTTATCCGGGCTAGCCGCCTACGAGCAGTACTTC
CASSLSGLAAYEQYF
>TRBV28|-|-|TRBJ2-7
TGTGCCAGCAGCCTAGGGGGAACCTACGAGAAGCAGTACTTC
CASSLGGTYEKQYF
>TRBV7-9|-|-|TRBJ1-5
TGTGCCAGCAGCTTATTGACAGTGGATCAGCCCCAGCATTTT
CASSLLTVDQPQHF
>TRBV7-8|TRBD2|once|TRBJ2-7
TGTGCCAGCAGCCCGGGACTAGCGGAGTTTGGCGAGCAGTACTTC
CASSPGLAEFGEQYF
>TRBV6-5|-|once|TRBJ2-2
TGTGCCAGCAGTTACTCCTTCACCGGGGAGCTGTTTTTT
CASSYSFTGELFF
>TRBV2|TRBD1|-|TRBJ2-2
TGTGCCATCACCCGGGACAGGGGGACCGGGGAGCTGTTTTTT
CAITRDRGTGELFF